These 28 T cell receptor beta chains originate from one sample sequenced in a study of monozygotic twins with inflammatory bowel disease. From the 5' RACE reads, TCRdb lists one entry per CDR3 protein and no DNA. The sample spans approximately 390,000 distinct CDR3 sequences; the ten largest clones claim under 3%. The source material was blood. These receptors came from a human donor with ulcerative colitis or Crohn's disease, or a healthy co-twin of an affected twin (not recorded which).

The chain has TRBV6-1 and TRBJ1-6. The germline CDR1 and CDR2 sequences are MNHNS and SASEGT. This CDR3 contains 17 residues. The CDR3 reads CASRRLSGDLRNSPLHF.

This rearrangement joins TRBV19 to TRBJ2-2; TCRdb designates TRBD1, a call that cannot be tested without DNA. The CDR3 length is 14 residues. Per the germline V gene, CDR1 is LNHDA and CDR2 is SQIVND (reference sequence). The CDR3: CASSPYRRTGELFF.

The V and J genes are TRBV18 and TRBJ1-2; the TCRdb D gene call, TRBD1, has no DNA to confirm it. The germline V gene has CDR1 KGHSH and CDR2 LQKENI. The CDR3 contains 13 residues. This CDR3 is CASSLDRIYGYTF.

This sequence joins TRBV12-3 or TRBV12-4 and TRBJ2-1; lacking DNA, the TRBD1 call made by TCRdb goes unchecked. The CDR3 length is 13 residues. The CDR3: CASSTNTGAEQFF.

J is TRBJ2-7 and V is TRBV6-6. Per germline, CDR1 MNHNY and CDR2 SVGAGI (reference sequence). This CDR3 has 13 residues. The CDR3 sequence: CASSYAGTIQQYF.

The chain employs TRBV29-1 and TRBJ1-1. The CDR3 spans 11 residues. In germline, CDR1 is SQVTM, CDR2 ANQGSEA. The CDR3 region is CSVEENTEAFF.

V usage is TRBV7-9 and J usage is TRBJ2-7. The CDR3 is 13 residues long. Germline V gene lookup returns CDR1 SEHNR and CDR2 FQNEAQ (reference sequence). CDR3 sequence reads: CASSLQLGYEQYF.

This CDR3 is CASSFTDRGETQYF. V and J are TRBV7-9 and TRBJ2-5; lacking DNA, the TRBD1 call made by TCRdb goes unchecked. The CDR3 runs to 14 residues. Germline lookup yields CDR1 SEHNR and CDR2 FQNEAQ (reference sequence).

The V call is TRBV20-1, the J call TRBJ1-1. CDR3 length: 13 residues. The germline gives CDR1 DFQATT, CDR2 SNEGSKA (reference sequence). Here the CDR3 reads CSASHRWNTEAFF.

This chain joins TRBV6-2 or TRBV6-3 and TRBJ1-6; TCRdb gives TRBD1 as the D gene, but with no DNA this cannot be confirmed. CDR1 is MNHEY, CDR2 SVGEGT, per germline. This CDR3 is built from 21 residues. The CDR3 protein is CASAGEQGAYIIPTNNSPLHF.

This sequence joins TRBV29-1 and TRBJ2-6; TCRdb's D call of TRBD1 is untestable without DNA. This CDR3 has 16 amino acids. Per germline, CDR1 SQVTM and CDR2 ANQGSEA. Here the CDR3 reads CSAVRAGASGANVLTF.

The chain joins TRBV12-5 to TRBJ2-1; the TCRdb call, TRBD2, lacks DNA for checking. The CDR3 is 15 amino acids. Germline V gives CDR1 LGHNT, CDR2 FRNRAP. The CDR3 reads CASGRLAGADNEQFF.

The CDR3 is CSVAGGYNEQFF. The J gene is TRBJ2-1, the V gene TRBV29-1; TCRdb designates TRBD2, a call that cannot be tested without DNA. The CDR3 sequence is 12 residues long. In germline, CDR1 is SQVTM, CDR2 ANQGSEA.

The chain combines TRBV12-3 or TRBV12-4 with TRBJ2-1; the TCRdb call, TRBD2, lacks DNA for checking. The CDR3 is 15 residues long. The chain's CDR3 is CASTAGTFPYSEQFF.

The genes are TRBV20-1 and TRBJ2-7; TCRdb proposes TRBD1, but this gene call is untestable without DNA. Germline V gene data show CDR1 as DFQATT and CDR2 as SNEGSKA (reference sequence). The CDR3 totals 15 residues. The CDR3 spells CSASSPVTSAYEQYF.

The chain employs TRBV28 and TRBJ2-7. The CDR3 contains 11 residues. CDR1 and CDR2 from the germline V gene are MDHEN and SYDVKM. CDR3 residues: CASSLRYEQYF.

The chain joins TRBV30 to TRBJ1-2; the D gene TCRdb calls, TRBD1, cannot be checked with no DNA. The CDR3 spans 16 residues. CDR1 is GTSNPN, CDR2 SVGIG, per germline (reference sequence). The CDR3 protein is CAWSVDFSGTGGGYTF. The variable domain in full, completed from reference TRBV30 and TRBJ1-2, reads SQTIHQWPATLVQPVGSPLSLECTVEGTSNPNLYWYRQAAGRGLQLLFYSVGIGQISSEVPQNLSASRPQDRQFILSSKKLLLSDSGFYLCAWSVDFSGTGGGYTFGSGTRLTVV.

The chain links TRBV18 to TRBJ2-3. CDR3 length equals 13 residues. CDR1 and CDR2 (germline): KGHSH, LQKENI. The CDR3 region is CASSPPITDTQYF.

CDR3 in amino acids: CAWSGTNYGYTF. V and J are TRBV30 and TRBJ1-2. The CDR3 has 12 amino acids. CDR1 and CDR2 from the germline V gene are GTSNPN and SVGIG (reference sequence).

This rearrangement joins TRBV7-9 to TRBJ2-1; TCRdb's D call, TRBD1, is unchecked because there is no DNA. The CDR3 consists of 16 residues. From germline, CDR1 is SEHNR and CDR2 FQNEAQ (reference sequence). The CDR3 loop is CASSGAPGSSYNEQFF.

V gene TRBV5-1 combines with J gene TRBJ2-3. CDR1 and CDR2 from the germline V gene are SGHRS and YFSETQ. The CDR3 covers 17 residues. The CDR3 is CASSYRRMHDGGDTQYF.

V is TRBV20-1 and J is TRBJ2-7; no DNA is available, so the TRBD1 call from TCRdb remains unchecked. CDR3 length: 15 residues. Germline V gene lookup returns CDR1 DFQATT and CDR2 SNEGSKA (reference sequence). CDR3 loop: CSAPYEGQPYYEQYF.

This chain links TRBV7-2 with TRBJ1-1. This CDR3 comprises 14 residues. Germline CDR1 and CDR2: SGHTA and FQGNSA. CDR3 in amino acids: CASSFATLNTEAFF.

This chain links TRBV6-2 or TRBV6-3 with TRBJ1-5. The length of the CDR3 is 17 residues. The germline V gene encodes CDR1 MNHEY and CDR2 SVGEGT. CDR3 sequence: CASNKNPMGYSNQPQHF.

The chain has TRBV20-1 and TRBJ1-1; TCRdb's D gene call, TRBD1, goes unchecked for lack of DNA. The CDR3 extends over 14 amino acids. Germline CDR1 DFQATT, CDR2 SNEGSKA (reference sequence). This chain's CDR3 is CSAGQGQGGTEAFF.

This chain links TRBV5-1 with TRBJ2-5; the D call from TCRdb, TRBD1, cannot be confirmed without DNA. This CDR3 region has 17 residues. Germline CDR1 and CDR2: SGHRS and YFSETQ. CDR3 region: CASSLAPMTGGMETQYF.

CDR3 protein: CSARVYSTISEQYF. The rearrangement uses TRBV20-1 and TRBJ2-7. Germline lookup yields CDR1 DFQATT and CDR2 SNEGSKA (reference sequence). The CDR3 has 14 residues.

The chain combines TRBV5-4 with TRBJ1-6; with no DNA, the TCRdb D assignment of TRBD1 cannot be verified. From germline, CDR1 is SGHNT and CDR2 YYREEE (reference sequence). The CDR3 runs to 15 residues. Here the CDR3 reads CASSLAQGTGSPLHF.